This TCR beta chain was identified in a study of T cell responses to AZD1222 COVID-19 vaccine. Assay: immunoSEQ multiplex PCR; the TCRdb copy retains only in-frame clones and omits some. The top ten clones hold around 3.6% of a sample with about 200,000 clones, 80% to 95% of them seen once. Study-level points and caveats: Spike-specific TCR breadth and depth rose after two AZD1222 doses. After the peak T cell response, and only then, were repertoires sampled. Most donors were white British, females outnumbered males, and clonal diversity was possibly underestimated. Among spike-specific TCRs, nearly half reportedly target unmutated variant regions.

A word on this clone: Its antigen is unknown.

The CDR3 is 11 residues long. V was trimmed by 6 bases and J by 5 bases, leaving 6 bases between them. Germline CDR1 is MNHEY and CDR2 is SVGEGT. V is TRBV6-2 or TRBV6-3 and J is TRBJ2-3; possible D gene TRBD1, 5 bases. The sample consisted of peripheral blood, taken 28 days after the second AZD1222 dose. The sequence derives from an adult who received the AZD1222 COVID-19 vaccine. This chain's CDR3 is CASSQGDTQYF. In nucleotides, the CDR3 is TGTGCCAGCAGCCAGGGAGATACGCAGTATTTT.